Listed here are 17 T cell receptor beta chains from one sample, sequenced in a study of blood T cell repertoires in COVID-19. Measured with immunoSEQ multiplex PCR; TCRdb has only the in-frame clones, and not every one. The table has approximately 90,000 clones, around 86% seen once. Sequences were obtained from peripheral blood. The receptors derive from a woman aged 70 to 79 with acute or convalescent COVID-19.

The chain recombines TRBV6-5 with TRBJ1-5, with D unclear. Per germline, CDR1 MNHEY and CDR2 SVGAGI. The V end lost 8 bases, the J end lost 4 bases, and 12 bases lay between the germline ends. This CDR3 spans 13 amino acids. The CDR3 DNA sequence: TGTGCCAGCGAGGAAACCCTTAATCAGCCCCAGCATTTT. Protein product: CASEETLNQPQHF.

The chain employs TRBV6-5 and TRBJ1-6; weak D call: TRBD1 (6 bases). In germline, CDR1 is MNHEY, CDR2 SVGAGI. CDR3 length equals 14 residues. V was pared by 7 bases and J by 8 bases, with 15 bases between. The CDR3 DNA reads TGTGCCAGCACCGAGGGGGATGTGTATTCACCCCTCCACTTT. Amino acids: CASTEGDVYSPLHF.

The chain employs TRBV19 and TRBJ2-2, with 9 bases lining up with TRBD2. Germline trimming cut 5 bases from V and 0 bases from J; bases unmatched to any gene: 7. This CDR3 has 17 amino acids. Germline V gene lookup returns CDR1 LNHDA and CDR2 SQIVND (reference sequence). CDR3: CASSFGSGGPNTGELFF. Here the CDR3 DNA reads TGTGCCAGTAGTTTTGGTAGCGGGGGCCCGAACACCGGGGAGCTGTTTTTT.

V usage is TRBV10-2 and J usage is TRBJ1-3, with 10 bases matching TRBD1. CDR1 and CDR2 from the germline V gene are WSHSY and SAAADI. The CDR3 runs to 16 residues. Unmatched junction bases numbered 5, after V lost 0 bases and J lost 6 bases. The CDR3 region is CASSESRTGGKNTIYF. The CDR3 nucleotides are TGCGCCAGCAGTGAGTCCCGGACAGGGGGGAAAAACACCATATATTTT.

In regard to this clone: The junction and the germline gene differ at one end; a read error may be behind it. This sequence joins TRBV2 and TRBJ2-5, with TRBD1 matching 8 bases. Germline V CDR1 and CDR2: SNHLY, FYNNEI. This CDR3 is built from 13 residues. The CDR3 sequence: CAGRGLYQETQYF. In DNA, the CDR3 is TGTGCCGGCAGGGGGCTATACCAAGAGACCCAGTACTTC.

The rearrangement uses TRBV28 and TRBJ1-1; no definite D call. This CDR3 is built from 14 residues. Germline CDR1 reads MDHEN; CDR2 reads SYDVKM. V lost 2 bases and J 6 bases, leaving 13 bases between the germline ends. CDR3 bases: TGTGCCAGCAGTTTACATAATCAGAGGGCTGAAGCTTTCTTT. It specifies CASSLHNQRAEAFF. The variable domain in full, with the rest retrieved from reference TRBV28 and TRBJ1-1, is DVKVTQSSRYLVKRTGEKVFLECVQDMDHENMFWYRQDPGLGLRLIYFSYDVKMKEKGDIPEGYSVSREKKERFSLILESASTNQTSMYLCASSLHNQRAEAFFGQGTRLTVV.

The J gene is TRBJ1-2, the V gene TRBV18; 9 nucleotides agree with TRBD1. CDR3 length: 18 amino acids. With 2 bases clipped from V and 0 bases from J, the junction kept 10 bases outside the gene matches. CDR1 is KGHSH and CDR2 is LQKENI in the germline V gene. CDR3 coding DNA: TGTGCCAGCTCACCATTGGGGACAGGGTCAAATACTAACTATGGCTACACCTTC. Its protein product is CASSPLGTGSNTNYGYTF.

The CDR3 loop reads CASSEYGGGPGADTQYF. CDR3 coding DNA: TGTGCCAGCAGTGAATACGGGGGAGGGCCTGGGGCAGATACGCAGTATTTT. The chain employs TRBV6-1 and TRBJ2-3; 7 bases map to TRBD2. V trimming: 2 bases; J trimming: 4 bases; junction bases outside the gene matches: 12. This CDR3 region has 17 residues. Germline CDR1 is MNHNS and CDR2 is SASEGT.

This sequence joins TRBV11-1 and TRBJ2-7; D is perhaps TRBD2 (6 bases). The CDR3 is 16 amino acids. Germline lookup yields CDR1 SGHAT and CDR2 FQDESV (reference sequence). The V end lost 4 bases, the J end lost 7 bases, and 23 bases lay between the germline ends. The CDR3 protein is CASSSTTGRPREEQYF. Written as DNA, the CDR3 is TGTGCCAGCAGCTCAACGACCGGACGACCCCGGGAGGAGCAGTACTTC.

This rearrangement joins TRBV3-1 (or the pseudogene TRBV3-2) to TRBJ2-1; 10 bases align to TRBD1. The CDR3 is 15 amino acids. The trim removed 8 bases at V and 3 bases at J, leaving 7 bases unmatched. Germline lookup yields CDR1 LGHDT and CDR2 YNNKEL (reference sequence). The CDR3 nucleotides read TGTGCCAGCGCCCGGGACAGGGGCGGCTACAATGAGCAGTTCTTC. It codes for CASARDRGGYNEQFF.

The gene calls are TRBV6-5 and TRBJ2-7; 7 bases match TRBD1. This CDR3 is 13 amino acids long. Germline lookup yields CDR1 MNHEY and CDR2 SVGAGI. The junction had 5 bases not matched to a gene; V was cut back by 6 bases and J by 3 bases. CDR3 region: CASRGDRYYEQYV. The DNA of the CDR3 is TGTGCCAGCAGAGGGGACAGATACTACGAGCAGTACGTC.

The genes are TRBV6-5 and TRBJ1-6, with 12 bases fitting TRBD1. CDR1 and CDR2 (germline): MNHEY, SVGAGI. The CDR3 consists of 15 residues. V lost 6 bases to trimming and J lost 11 bases; unmatched junction nucleotides: 8. This CDR3 reads CASRPPGQGATPLHF. The CDR3 coding sequence is TGTGCCAGCAGACCCCCGGGACAGGGGGCTACACCCCTCCACTTT.

The CDR3 sequence is CASSQEWGVAGELFF. DNA for the CDR3: TGTGCCAGCAGCCAAGAGTGGGGGGTCGCCGGGGAGCTGTTTTTT. The chain carries TRBV3-1 (or the pseudogene TRBV3-2) and TRBJ2-2; tentative D call: TRBD2 (6 bases). Looked up from germline, CDR1 is LGHDT and CDR2 is YNNKEL (reference sequence). V lost 0 bases, J lost 6 bases, and 11 bases lay in between. The CDR3 consists of 15 residues.

The chain uses TRBV6-5 and TRBJ1-3; D unresolved. The V end lost 7 bases, the J end lost 1 base, and 11 bases lay between the germline ends. Looked up from germline, CDR1 is MNHEY and CDR2 is SVGAGI. The CDR3 is 14 residues long. CDR3 protein: CASKHTLSGNTIYF. CDR3 sequence (DNA): TGTGCCAGCAAACACACCTTATCTGGAAACACCATATATTTT.

Concerning this clone itself: Germline is not matched at one junction end, which may reflect a read error. The J gene is TRBJ1-2, the V gene TRBV20-1; D possibly corresponds to TRBD1 (6 bases). CDR1 and CDR2 from the germline V gene are DFQATT and SNEGSKA (reference sequence). The CDR3 consists of 11 residues. CDR3 sequence reads: CSARDSGGTHF. CDR3 bases: TGCAGTGCTAGAGATTCGGGGGGGACACACTTC.

V gene TRBV5-8 combines with J gene TRBJ2-1, with 7 bases identical to TRBD1. Germline V gene sequence: CDR1 SGHTS, CDR2 YDEGEE. The CDR3 length is 14 residues. V lost 4 bases to trimming and J lost 2 bases; unmatched junction nucleotides: 3. Here the CDR3 reads CASSRDRAYNEQFF. DNA of the CDR3: TGTGCCAGCAGCCGAGACAGGGCCTACAATGAGCAGTTCTTC.

The table lists this clone with a count of one. V is TRBV28 and J is TRBJ1-2; D unresolved. The CDR3 contains 15 residues. V gave up 3 bases and J gave up 5 bases, with 16 bases separating them. Germline CDR1 is MDHEN and CDR2 is SYDVKM. For the CDR3, the DNA is TGTGCCAGCAGTTTTCCGTCAGGTGTATCATATGGCTACACCTTC. Protein product: CASSFPSGVSYGYTF.